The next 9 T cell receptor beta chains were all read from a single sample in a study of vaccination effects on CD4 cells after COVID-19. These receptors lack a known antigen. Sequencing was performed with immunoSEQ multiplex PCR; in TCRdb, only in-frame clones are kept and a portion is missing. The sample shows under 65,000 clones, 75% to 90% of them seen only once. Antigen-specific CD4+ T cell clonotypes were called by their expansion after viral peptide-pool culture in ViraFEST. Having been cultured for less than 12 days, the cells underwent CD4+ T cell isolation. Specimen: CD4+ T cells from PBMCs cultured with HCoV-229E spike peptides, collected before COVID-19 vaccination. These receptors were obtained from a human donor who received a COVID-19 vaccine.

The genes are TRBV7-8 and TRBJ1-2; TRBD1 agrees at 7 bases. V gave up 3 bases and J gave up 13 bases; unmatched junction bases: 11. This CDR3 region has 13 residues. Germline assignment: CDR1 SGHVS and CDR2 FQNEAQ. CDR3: CASSFQRQGSCTF. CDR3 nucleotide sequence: TGTGCCAGCAGCTTTCAGAGACAGGGATCATGCACCTTC.

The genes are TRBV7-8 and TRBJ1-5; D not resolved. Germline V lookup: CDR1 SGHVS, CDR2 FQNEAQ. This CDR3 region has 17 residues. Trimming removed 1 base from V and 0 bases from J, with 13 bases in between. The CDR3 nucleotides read TGTGCCAGCAGCTTAGGGTTAGCGGCAGATAGCAATCAGCCCCAGCATTTT. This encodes CASSLGLAADSNQPQHF.

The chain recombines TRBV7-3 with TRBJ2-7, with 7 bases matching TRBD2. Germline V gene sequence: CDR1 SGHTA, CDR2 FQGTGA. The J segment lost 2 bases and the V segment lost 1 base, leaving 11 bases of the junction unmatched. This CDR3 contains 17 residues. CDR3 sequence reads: CASSLRAGVNLPYEQYV. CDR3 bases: TGTGCCAGCAGCTTAAGGGCGGGGGTGAACCTCCCCTACGAGCAGTACGTC.

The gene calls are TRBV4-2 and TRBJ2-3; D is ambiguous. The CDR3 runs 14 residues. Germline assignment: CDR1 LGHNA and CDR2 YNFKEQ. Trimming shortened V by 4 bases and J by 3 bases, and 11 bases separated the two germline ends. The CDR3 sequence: CASSPGPVTDTQYF. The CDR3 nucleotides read TGTGCCAGCAGCCCAGGACCTGTGACAGATACGCAGTATTTT.

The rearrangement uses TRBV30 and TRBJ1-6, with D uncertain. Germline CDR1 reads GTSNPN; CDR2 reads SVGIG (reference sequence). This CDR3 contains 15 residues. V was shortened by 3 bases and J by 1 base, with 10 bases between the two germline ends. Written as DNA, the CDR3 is TGTGCCTGGAGAATTCGGTATTCCTATAATTCACCCCTCCACTTT. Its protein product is CAWRIRYSYNSPLHF.

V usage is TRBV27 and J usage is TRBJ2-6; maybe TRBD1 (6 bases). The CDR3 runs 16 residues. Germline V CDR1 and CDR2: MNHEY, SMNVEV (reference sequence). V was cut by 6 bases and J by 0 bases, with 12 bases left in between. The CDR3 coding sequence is TGTGCCAGCAGGGTTCAGGACAGCTCTGGGGCCAACGTCCTGACTTTC. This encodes CASRVQDSSGANVLTF.

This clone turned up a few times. CDR3 protein: CASSESGWYGYTF. Written as DNA, the CDR3 is TGCGCCAGCAGTGAGTCGGGTTGGTATGGCTACACCTTC. The chain recombines TRBV10-2 with TRBJ1-2; D uncertain. From germline, CDR1 is WSHSY and CDR2 SAAADI. Trimming stripped 0 bases from V and 5 bases from J, with 7 bases between. This CDR3 region has 13 residues.

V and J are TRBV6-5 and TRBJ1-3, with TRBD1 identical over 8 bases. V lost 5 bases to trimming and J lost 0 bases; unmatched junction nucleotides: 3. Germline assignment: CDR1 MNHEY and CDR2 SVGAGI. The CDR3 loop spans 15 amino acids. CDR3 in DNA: TGTGCCAGCAGTAACAGGGGGAGCTCTGGAAACACCATATATTTT. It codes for CASSNRGSSGNTIYF.

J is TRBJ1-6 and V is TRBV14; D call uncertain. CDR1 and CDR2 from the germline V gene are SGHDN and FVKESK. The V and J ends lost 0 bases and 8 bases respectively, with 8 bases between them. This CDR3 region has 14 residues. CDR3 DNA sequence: TGTGCCAGCAGCCAAGAGCAGACCTATTCACCCCTCCACTTT. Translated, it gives CASSQEQTYSPLHF. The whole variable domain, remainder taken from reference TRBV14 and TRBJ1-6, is EAGVTQFPSHSVIEKGQTVTLRCDPISGHDNLYWYRRVMGKEIKFLLHFVKESKQDESGMPNNRFLAERTGGTYSTLKVQPAELEDSGVYFCASSQEQTYSPLHFGNGTRLTVT.